This T cell receptor beta chain is from a study of beta chain features in type 1 diabetes. Study outcomes and limitations: For type 1 diabetes patients, VDJ junctions showed fewer insertions and more deletions. In all four CD4+ subsets, TCRB CDR3 length was significantly, moderately reduced in type 1 diabetes. Among patients, naive, central memory and Treg TCRB repertoires appeared more similar than among healthy donors.

Trimming cost V 5 bases and J 5 bases, with 9 bases left between them. The germline gives CDR1 SGHTA, CDR2 FQGNSA. There are 12 residues in the CDR3. As regards this clone: Its target is not known.

Of the isolated RNA, all was reverse transcribed, and so the sequenced material was expressed TCRB transcripts. Each sample of naive, central memory or regulatory T cells had, on average, about 3.57 million reads. Libraries were prepared by immunoSEQ multiplex PCR; TCRdb keeps only in-frame clonotypes and omits some of them. Of 500,000 to 650,000 clones listed, roughly 12% are singletons. The gene calls are TRBV7-2 and TRBJ2-5, with D uncertain. The source is a young man with type 1 diabetes. The sample was naive CD4+ T cells from blood. The CDR3 sequence is CASSGTRETQYF. The CDR3 nucleotides are TGTGCCAGCAGCGGCACCCGGGAGACCCAGTACTTC. The full variable domain, its missing parts supplied by reference TRBV7-2 and TRBJ2-5, is GAGVSQSPSNKVTEKGKDVELRCDPISGHTALYWYRQSLGQGLEFLIYFQGNSAPDKSGLPSDRFSAERTGGSVSTLTIQRTQQEDSAVYLCASSGTRETQYFGPGTRLLVL.